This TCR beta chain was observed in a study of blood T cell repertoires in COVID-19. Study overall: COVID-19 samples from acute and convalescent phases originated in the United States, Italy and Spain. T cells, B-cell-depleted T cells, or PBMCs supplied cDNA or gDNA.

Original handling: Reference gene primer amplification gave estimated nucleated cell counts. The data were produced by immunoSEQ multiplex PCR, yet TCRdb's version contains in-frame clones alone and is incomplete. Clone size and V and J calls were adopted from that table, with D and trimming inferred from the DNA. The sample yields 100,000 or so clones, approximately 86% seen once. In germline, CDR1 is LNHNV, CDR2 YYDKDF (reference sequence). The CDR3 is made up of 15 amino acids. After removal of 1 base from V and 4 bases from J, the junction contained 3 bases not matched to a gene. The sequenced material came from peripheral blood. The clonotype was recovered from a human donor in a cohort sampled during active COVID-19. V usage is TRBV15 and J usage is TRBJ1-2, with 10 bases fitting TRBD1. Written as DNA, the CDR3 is TGTGCCACCAGCAGAGGACAGGGGGCTGGCTATGGCTACACCTTC. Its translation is CATSRGQGAGYGYTF. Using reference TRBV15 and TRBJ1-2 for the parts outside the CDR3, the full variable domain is DAMVIQNPRYQVTQFGKPVTLSCSQTLNHNVMYWYQQKSSQAPKLLFHYYDKDFNNEADTPDNFQSRRPNTSFCFLDIRSPGLGDTAMYLCATSRGQGAGYGYTFGSGTRLTVV.